These T cell receptor beta chains were read from a single sample in a study of shared clonotypes between healthy human individuals. The data were produced by immunoSEQ multiplex PCR, yet TCRdb's version contains in-frame clones alone and is incomplete. The sample yields around 700,000 clones, around 74% seen once. The sample was memory CD4+ T cells sorted from blood. The receptors stem from a woman aged 25 to 39 in good health. Each CDR3 is given with its conserved first and last residue. A D gene is named only where the DNA matches it firmly. The size of a clone is reported for some rows only, either as once, few or many, or as a class for expanded clones.

.,.,TRBJ2-7,TRBV6-1,CASSEREGESYEQYF,TGTGCCAGCAGTGAAAGAGAAGGGGAAAGCTACGAGCAGTACTTC
.,TRBD1,TRBJ2-6,TRBV27,CASSLSGGWRGANVLTF,TGTGCCAGCAGTTTATCAGGGGGCTGGAGAGGGGCCAACGTCCTGACTTTC
.,TRBD2,TRBJ2-7,TRBV19,CASSIKRDRSYEQYF,TGTGCCAGTAGCATCAAGCGGGACCGCTCCTACGAGCAGTACTTC
many,.,TRBJ2-1,TRBV7-2,CASSSGLAYNEQFF,TGTGCCAGCAGCTCGGGACTGGCCTACAATGAGCAGTTCTTC
.,TRBD2,TRBJ2-2,TRBV6-1,CASSASGGRAGSPGELFF,TGTGCCAGCAGTGCTTCTGGCGGGAGGGCCGGTAGTCCCGGGGAGCTGTTTTTT
.,TRBD1,TRBJ1-4,TRBV19,CASSYRTGNMDEKLFF,TGTGCCAGTAGCTACCGGACAGGCAACATGGATGAAAAACTGTTTTTT
once,TRBD2,TRBJ2-1,TRBV14,CASSQGGSGRQYEQFF,TGTGCCAGCAGCCAAGGGGGGAGCGGGAGGCAGTACGAGCAGTTCTTC
.,.,TRBJ2-7,TRBV18,CASSPQGNPYEQYF,TGTGCCAGCTCACCCCAGGGGAACCCCTACGAGCAGTACTTC
once,.,TRBJ2-7,TRBV7-8,CASSSMAGSYEQYF,TGTGCCAGCAGCTCAATGGCAGGCTCCTACGAGCAGTACTTC
.,TRBD2,TRBJ2-5,TRBV9,CASSVGLARQETQYF,TGTGCCAGCAGCGTAGGACTAGCGAGACAAGAGACCCAGTACTTC
.,.,TRBJ1-2,TRBV19,CASSNIGGSHGYTF,TGTGCCAGTAGTAATATCGGAGGCAGCCATGGCTACACCTTC
.,TRBD2,TRBJ2-2,TRBV4-1,CASSQGLASGMFANTGELFF,TGCGCCAGCAGCCAAGGCCTGGCTAGCGGGATGTTCGCGAACACCGGGGAGCTGTTTTTT
.,TRBD1,TRBJ2-2,TRBV7-6,CASSAQGANTGELFF,TGTGCCAGCAGCGCACAGGGGGCGAACACCGGGGAGCTGTTTTTT
.,.,TRBJ1-2,TRBV15,CATSRDVSQERGYTF,TGTGCCACCAGCAGAGATGTGAGTCAGGAACGGGGCTACACCTTC
.,TRBD2,TRBJ2-2,TRBV4-1,CASSQAGLAAGELFF,TGCGCCAGCAGCCAAGCAGGACTAGCGGCCGGGGAGCTGTTTTTT
.,.,TRBJ1-1,TRBV11-3,CASSPRRLMLTSLGDTEAFF,TGTGCCAGCAGCCCCCGCCGTTTGATGCTGACAAGCCTCGGGGACACTGAAGCTTTCTTT
.,.,TRBJ1-2,TRBV6-6,CASSLTPSDIYGYTF,TGTGCCAGCAGCCTTACCCCATCGGACATATATGGCTACACCTTC
few,.,TRBJ1-5,TRBV28,CASSPNFGGGENQPQHF,TGTGCCAGCAGTCCCAACTTCGGTGGGGGGGAAAATCAGCCCCAGCATTTT
few,TRBD2,TRBJ2-5,TRBV29-1,CSVRTGGETQYF,TGCAGCGTCCGAACGGGGGGAGAGACCCAGTACTTC
.,.,TRBJ1-2,TRBV5-1,CASSLWDGNYGYTF,TGCGCCAGCAGCTTGTGGGACGGTAACTATGGCTACACCTTC
.,TRBD2,TRBJ2-5,TRBV5-8,CASSPRLAGALETQYF,TGTGCCAGCAGCCCGAGACTAGCGGGAGCGTTGGAGACCCAGTACTTC
.,TRBD1,TRBJ1-5,TRBV6-6,CASSGRTGSYF,TGTGCCAGCAGTGGAAGGACAGGGTCGTATTTT
.,.,TRBJ2-3,TRBV28,CASSLSDISTDTQYF,TGTGCCAGCAGTTTATCGGACATTAGCACAGATACGCAGTATTTT
few,.,TRBJ1-1,TRBV6-5,CASSYRYTGRNTEAFF,TGTGCCAGCAGTTACCGGTATACAGGGAGGAACACTGAAGCTTTCTTT
.,TRBD2,TRBJ2-1,TRBV28,CASAPSGTTRAEQFF,TGTGCCAGCGCCCCTAGCGGGACCACTAGGGCCGAGCAGTTCTTC
.,TRBD2,TRBJ2-1,TRBV2,CASSDWLAASNEQFF,TGTGCCAGCAGTGACTGGCTAGCGGCCAGCAATGAGCAGTTCTTC
.,.,TRBJ2-5,TRBV6-1,CASSESEGSRAQYF,TGTGCCAGCAGTGAAAGTGAGGGATCCCGGGCCCAGTACTTC
.,.,TRBJ1-5,TRBV19,CASSTMGGHYSNQPQHF,TGTGCCAGTAGTACCATGGGGGGCCATTATAGCAATCAGCCCCAGCATTTT
.,.,TRBJ1-2,TRBV19,CASSPGPPGYTF,TGTGCCAGCTCCCCGGGACCGCCCGGCTACACCTTC
.,.,TRBJ1-4,TRBV27,CASSSPTGLGEKLFF,TGTGCCAGCAGTTCCCCCACCGGCTTAGGTGAAAAACTGTTTTTT
.,.,TRBJ2-4,TRBV25-1,CASSAASKNIQYF,TGTGCCAGCAGTGCGGCCTCGAAAAACATTCAGTACTTC
.,.,TRBJ2-7,TRBV5-1,CASSLGVPVGEQYF,TGCGCCAGCAGCTTGGGAGTCCCAGTGGGCGAGCAGTACTTC